These T cell receptor beta chains were read from a single sample in a study of OX40 agonist ivuxolimab in advanced cancers. Assay used: immunoSEQ multiplex PCR; TCRdb lists only in-frame clones, some missing. The sample has some 97,000 clones, more than 85% seen once. The source material was CD4+ or CD8+ T cells sorted from blood, sampled in a trial of the OX40 agonist ivuxolimab. All receptors come from an adult with an advanced solid tumor such as melanoma, head and neck, liver or kidney cancer. Each CDR3 is given with its conserved first and last residue. D genes are given only for firm matches. Not all rows give a size; the values are once, few, many and, for expanded clones, a class.

v_gene	j_gene	abundance	d_gene	CDR3aa	CDR3nt
TRBV18	TRBJ2-7	-	-	CASSPSRGSYEQYF	TGTGCCAGCTCACCATCCCGAGGATCCTACGAGCAGTACTTC
TRBV7-9	TRBJ1-1	-	TRBD1	CASSPGGQGGEAFF	TGTGCCAGCAGCCCAGGGGGACAGGGCGGTGAAGCTTTCTTT
TRBV7-2	TRBJ2-7	-	-	CASSLGLNYEQYF	TGTGCCAGCAGCTTAGGACTGAACTACGAGCAGTACTTC
TRBV6-6	TRBJ2-1	-	TRBD2	CASSYSTSGSLHEQFF	TGTGCCAGCAGTTACTCGACTAGCGGGAGCCTGCATGAGCAGTTCTTC
TRBV27	TRBJ1-5	-	-	CASSGGTSNQPQHF	TGTGCCAGCAGCGGAGGGACAAGCAATCAGCCCCAGCATTTT
TRBV5-1	TRBJ1-2	-	TRBD1	CASSPDPGTAYGYTF	TGCGCCAGCAGCCCAGACCCCGGGACAGCCTATGGCTACACCTTC
TRBV7-9	TRBJ2-7	once	-	CASSPPTGFGGEQYF	TGTGCCAGCAGCCCCCCAACGGGTTTTGGTGGCGAGCAGTACTTC
TRBV14	TRBJ2-5	-	-	CASSAGHWETQYF	TGTGCCAGCAGCGCGGGACACTGGGAGACCCAGTACTTC
TRBV7-2	TRBJ1-1	few	-	CASSLVMNTEAFF	TGTGCCAGCAGCTTAGTAATGAACACTGAAGCTTTCTTT
TRBV5-1	TRBJ2-3	-	TRBD2	CASSQLAGNRDTQYF	TGCGCCAGCAGCCAACTAGCGGGAAACCGGGATACGCAGTATTTT
TRBV19	TRBJ2-2	-	-	CASSPQPGANTNTGELFF	TGTGCCAGTAGTCCCCAGCCGGGGGCAAACACGAACACCGGGGAGCTGTTTTTT
TRBV18	TRBJ2-7	-	TRBD2	CASSQGLAGFWSYEQYF	TGTGCCAGCTCCCAGGGACTAGCGGGATTCTGGTCCTACGAGCAGTACTTC
TRBV29-1	TRBJ1-2	-	TRBD1	CSVAYRGNYGYTF	TGCAGCGTTGCGTACAGGGGGAACTATGGCTACACCTTC
TRBV5-5	TRBJ1-5	once	TRBD1	CASSPQKDRGYQPQHF	TGTGCCAGCAGCCCTCAAAAGGACAGGGGTTACCAGCCCCAGCATTTT
TRBV29-1	TRBJ1-5	-	-	CSVGENQPQHF	TGCAGCGTTGGTGAGAATCAGCCCCAGCATTTT
TRBV18	TRBJ2-3	-	TRBD2	CASSPGLGPDTQYF	TGTGCCAGCTCACCGGGACTAGGGCCAGATACGCAGTATTTT
TRBV7-8	TRBJ2-2	-	-	CASSLSRVTGELFF	TGTGCCAGCAGCTTAAGTCGGGTCACCGGGGAGCTGTTTTTT
TRBV28	TRBJ2-3	-	TRBD1	CAIGQGYTDTQYF	TGTGCCATCGGACAGGGCTACACAGATACGCAGTATTTT
TRBV6-4	TRBJ1-1	-	TRBD1	CASSSGTGNEAFF	TGTGCCAGCAGTTCCGGGACAGGGAATGAAGCTTTCTTT
TRBV5-6	TRBJ1-2	-	TRBD1	CASSLRTGNYGYTF	TGTGCCAGCAGCTTAAGGACAGGGAACTATGGCTACACCTTC
TRBV7-9	TRBJ1-1	-	-	CASRGRGVSEAFF	TGTGCCAGCAGGGGGAGGGGGGTGTCCGAAGCTTTCTTT
TRBV7-2	TRBJ1-1	-	-	CASSLDRADEAFF	TGTGCCAGCAGCTTAGACAGGGCAGATGAAGCTTTCTTT